A selection of T cell receptor beta chains follows, all from one sample in a study of beta chain features in type 1 diabetes. TCRdb's copy holds only in-frame clones and misses some; the assay was immunoSEQ multiplex PCR. Of around 250,000 clones detected, roughly 13% appear once; the ten largest clones hold 0.015% to 0.02%. Sequencing used naive CD4+ T cells from blood. The receptor set was obtained from a man younger than 45 with type 1 diabetes. Both conserved end residues are part of each CDR3. D genes are given only for firm matches. A clone size is listed for some rows: how often the clone was seen (once, few, many), or a class if it is expanded.

TRBV30	TRBD1	TRBJ1-2	few	TGTGCCTGGACAGGGGGCGTAGATGGCTACACCTTC	CAWTGGVDGYTF
TRBV29-1	NA	TRBJ1-1	NA	TGCAGCGTTAGCGGGGAGTGGACTGAAGCTTTCTTT	CSVSGEWTEAFF
TRBV7-9	TRBD1	TRBJ2-1	NA	TGTGCCAGCAGCGTCGGGACAGGGGGTGTCAATGAGCAGTTCTTC	CASSVGTGGVNEQFF
TRBV28	NA	TRBJ2-1	NA	TGTGCCAGCAGCCCCTCGGGGATAGGCAACAATGAGCAGTTCTTC	CASSPSGIGNNEQFF
TRBV7-2	NA	TRBJ1-5	NA	TGTGCCAGCAGCACAGGGATGCGGAATCAGCCCCAGCATTTT	CASSTGMRNQPQHF
TRBV5-1	TRBD1	TRBJ2-7	few	TGCGCCAGCAGGGTCGGGGACAGGAGCTACGAGCAGTACTTC	CASRVGDRSYEQYF
TRBV18	NA	TRBJ2-7	NA	TGTGCCAGCTCACCACTTGATGGAATGTCGGGCGAGCAGTACTTC	CASSPLDGMSGEQYF
TRBV2	TRBD2	TRBJ2-5	few	TGTGCCAGCAGAGCCGGGACTAGCCCAGAGACCCAGTACTTC	CASRAGTSPETQYF
TRBV2	TRBD2	TRBJ2-5	NA	TGTGCCAGCAGTGAAGCTAGCGGGGAAGAGACCCAGTACTTC	CASSEASGEETQYF
TRBV5-1	TRBD2	TRBJ2-1	NA	TGCGCCAGCAGCTGGGGACTCGCGGGAGGGGACAATGAGCAGTTCTTC	CASSWGLAGGDNEQFF
TRBV9	TRBD1	TRBJ1-5	NA	TGTGCCAGCAGCGCCGCGAAGGGGGCAAGTCAGCCCCAGCATTTT	CASSAAKGASQPQHF
TRBV4-2	TRBD2	TRBJ2-7	NA	TGTGCCAGCAGCCAAGAACGAGGACTAGCGGTCTACGAGCAGTACTTC	CASSQERGLAVYEQYF
TRBV5-1	TRBD1	TRBJ2-1	NA	TGCGCCAGCAGCACCGGGACAGGTGGTTCCAATGAGCAGTTCTTC	CASSTGTGGSNEQFF